A selection of T cell receptor beta chains follows, all from one sample in a study of Ad26.COV2.S vaccination and SARS-CoV-2 variants. The repertoire was sequenced with immunoSEQ multiplex PCR; TCRdb's copy has only in-frame clones and lacks some. The table has 300,000 to 500,000 clones, more than 85% seen once; the top ten hold roughly 3.2%. Sequenced material: peripheral blood, taken in a trial of Ad26.COV2.S vaccine versus placebo. These receptors all stem from a person aged 18-65 years who received the Ad26.COV2.S COVID-19 vaccine or a placebo. Each CDR3 is given with its conserved first and last residue. A D gene is named only where the DNA matches it firmly. Size values are once, few and many counts, or a class for expanded clones, and some rows have none.

TRBJ2-2,-,TRBV5-8,-,CASSDQTSSTGELFF,TGTGCCAGCAGCGACCAGACTAGTTCCACCGGGGAGCTGTTTTTT
TRBJ1-2,-,TRBV3-1/TRBV3-2,once,CASSRPGTPPYGYTF,TGTGCCAGCAGTCGACCCGGGACACCCCCTTATGGCTACACCTTC
TRBJ2-5,-,TRBV10-2,-,CASRDRQETQYF,TGCGCCAGCAGGGACAGACAAGAGACCCAGTACTTC
TRBJ2-7,-,TRBV7-9,-,CASSGRAPVLYEQYF,TGTGCCAGCAGCGGCCGGGCCCCTGTCCTCTACGAGCAGTACTTC
TRBJ2-2,-,TRBV11-3,-,CASSLFSGTGELFF,TGTGCCAGCAGCTTATTTAGTGGGACCGGGGAGCTGTTTTTT
TRBJ1-5,-,TRBV7-9,-,CASSETGDQPQHF,TGTGCCAGCAGCGAGACAGGTGATCAGCCCCAGCATTTT
TRBJ1-1,-,TRBV11-2,-,CASSLDPKEAFF,TGTGCCAGCAGCTTAGATCCTAAAGAAGCTTTCTTT
TRBJ2-1,TRBD2,TRBV11-2,-,CASSRWTSEQFF,TGTGCCAGCAGCCGATGGACTAGTGAGCAGTTCTTC
TRBJ2-1,TRBD2,TRBV3-1/TRBV3-2,-,CASSQERGGVYNEQFF,TGTGCCAGCAGCCAAGAGCGGGGGGGCGTCTACAATGAGCAGTTCTTC
TRBJ1-4,TRBD1,TRBV6-1,-,CASSVGTGRATNEKLFF,TGTGCCAGCAGTGTCGGGACAGGGAGAGCAACTAATGAAAAACTGTTTTTT
TRBJ1-2,-,TRBV6-5,-,CASRGEGGANYGYTF,TGTGCCAGCAGGGGGGAGGGCGGAGCTAACTATGGCTACACCTTC
TRBJ2-1,TRBD2,TRBV30,-,CAWTPGLASNEQFF,TGTGCCTGGACACCGGGACTAGCGAGCAATGAGCAGTTCTTC
TRBJ2-5,-,TRBV5-1,few,CASSLTGRETQYF,TGCGCCAGCAGCTTGACAGGGCGAGAGACCCAGTACTTC